The clone carrying this T cell receptor (beta chain) has just one count. This sample includes further DNA sequences coding for the same CDR3. The data originate from a study of cytomegalovirus exposure and HLA in healthy donors. The PCR used 60 Vbeta and 13 Jbeta primers. The protocol was immunoSEQ multiplex PCR, while the TCRdb copy is restricted to in-frame clones and leaves out a portion. Of some 150,000 clones in the sample, approximately 80% were seen once. The ends lost 3 bases at V and 3 bases at J; junction bases unmatched: 3. The CDR3 is 15 amino acids. CDR1 and CDR2 from the germline V gene are SGDLS and YYNGEE.

Source material: PBMCs. The clonotype comes from a woman in her twenties or thirties in good health and CMV-seronegative. The V and J genes are TRBV9 and TRBJ2-1, with TRBD1 matching 10 bases. The CDR3 DNA reads TGTGCCAGCAGCGAAGGGACAGGGGACTACAATGAGCAGTTCTTC. Translated: CASSEGTGDYNEQFF.